One sample yielded the 23 T cell receptor beta chains listed below, sequenced in a study of cytomegalovirus exposure and HLA in healthy donors (dated by TCRdb to 2016 to 2017). The library came from the immunoSEQ multiplex PCR assay. The multiplex PCR relied on a mix of 60 forward primers for TCR Vbeta segments and 13 reverse primers for TCR Jbeta segments. TCRdb's version of the immuneACCESS table is confined to in-frame rearrangements and falls short of the full clone set. An unresolved V gene accounts for under half of the shortfall where checked; the remainder is of unknown origin. The sample table holds roughly 120,000 clones, of which around 72% were seen once. The ten largest account for roughly 8.2% of the sample. Sequencing input: PBMCs. These receptor sequences come from a woman aged 35 to 49 in good health and CMV-seropositive.

The rearrangement links TRBV5-4 to TRBJ2-5; 12 bases match TRBD2. V lost 4 bases, J lost 5 bases, and 9 bases stayed unmatched. The CDR3 loop spans 16 amino acids. CDR1 and CDR2 from the germline V gene are SGHNT and YYREEE (reference sequence). The CDR3 DNA is TGTGCCAGCAGCCAGGATCTAGCGGGGGGGGTTGAGACCCAGTACTTC. This sequence encodes CASSQDLAGGVETQYF.

V is TRBV2 and J is TRBJ1-2, with TRBD1 matching over 8 bases. The CDR3 has 13 amino acids. With V trimmed by 5 bases and J by 2 bases, 1 base remained unmatched. Germline lookup yields CDR1 SNHLY and CDR2 FYNNEI. The CDR3 nucleotides read TGTGCCAGCAGTCGGACAGGGAACTATGGCTACACCTTC. It encodes CASSRTGNYGYTF.

The chain links TRBV9 to TRBJ1-1; D not resolved. Germline V gene sequence: CDR1 SGDLS, CDR2 YYNGEE. V was trimmed by 2 bases and J by 2 bases, leaving 13 bases between them. The CDR3 contains 15 residues. This chain's CDR3 is CASSVGGLHNTEAFF. In nucleotides, the CDR3 is TGTGCCAGCAGCGTCGGAGGCTTGCATAACACTGAAGCTTTCTTT.

This clone appeared a few times. The chain links TRBV18 to TRBJ1-1; D is perhaps TRBD1 (5 bases). This CDR3 region has 15 residues. The germline gives CDR1 KGHSH, CDR2 LQKENI. The V gene lost 0 bases and the J gene lost 5 bases, with 13 bases spanning the gap. The DNA of the CDR3 is TGTGCCAGCTCACCACCGAGTCCCGGGGGAACTGAAGCTTTCTTT. As protein: CASSPPSPGGTEAFF.

The rearrangement joins TRBV2 to TRBJ1-3, with 7 positions matching TRBD1. The CDR3 extends over 15 amino acids. Germline CDR1 is SNHLY and CDR2 is FYNNEI. V shed 6 bases, J shed 0 bases, and the junction held 5 bases outside the gene matches. The DNA for the CDR3 is TGTGCCAGCAGCGACAGGGACTTCTCTGGAAACACCATATATTTT. Residues: CASSDRDFSGNTIYF.

This chain joins TRBV5-4 and TRBJ1-1; the match to TRBD1 covers 7 bases. Germline trimming cut 2 bases from V and 5 bases from J; bases unmatched to any gene: 6. CDR1 SGHNT and CDR2 YYREEE come from the germline V gene (reference sequence). This CDR3 has 14 residues. For the CDR3, the DNA is TGTGCCAGCAGCTTCGACAGGGTTGGTACTGAAGCTTTCTTT. It yields the protein CASSFDRVGTEAFF.

J is TRBJ1-2 and V is TRBV5-1; tentatively, D is TRBD1 (5 bases). CDR1 and CDR2 from the germline V gene are SGHRS and YFSETQ. The CDR3 contains 12 residues. Trimming left V 7 bases short and J 4 bases short, with 11 bases between. CDR3: CASSPRGYGYTF. The CDR3 DNA follows: TGCGCCAGCTCCCCTAGGGGCTATGGCTACACCTTC. Variable domain in full (rest from reference TRBV5-1 and TRBJ1-2): KAGVTQTPRYLIKTRGQQVTLSCSPISGHRSVSWYQQTPGQGLQFLFEYFSETQRNKGNFPGRFSGRQFSNSRSEMNVSTLELGDSALYLCASSPRGYGYTFGSGTRLTVV.

The chain uses TRBV5-1 and TRBJ2-2, with TRBD1 matching 10 bases. This CDR3 contains 15 residues. The germline gives CDR1 SGHRS, CDR2 YFSETQ. With V trimmed by 4 bases and J by 3 bases, 3 bases remained unmatched. The CDR3 DNA is TGCGCCAGCAGCCTTGGACAGGGGGACACCGGGGAGCTGTTTTTT. Amino acid sequence: CASSLGQGDTGELFF.

The rearrangement uses TRBV7-2 and TRBJ2-3; 9 nucleotides line up with TRBD1. Germline-derived CDR1 and CDR2 are SGHTA and FQGNSA. Trimming took 5 bases from V and 7 from J; bases not matched to a gene: 10. The CDR3 length is 15 residues. The CDR3 nucleotides are TGTGCCAGCAGCCCCGAGGGACAGGGAAGGAATACGCAGTATTTT. Protein product: CASSPEGQGRNTQYF.

This clone was observed a handful of times. The DNA of the CDR3 is TGTGCCAGCTCACCGGGAGCTGCAAACTCTGGGGCCAACGTCCTGACTTTC. Translated, it gives CASSPGAANSGANVLTF. This chain connects TRBV18 to TRBJ2-6; possibly TRBD2 for D (5 bases). Germline loops: CDR1 KGHSH, CDR2 LQKENI. The CDR3 spans 17 residues. V gave up 3 bases and J gave up 0 bases, with 12 bases separating them.

The V gene is TRBV7-2, the J gene TRBJ1-5; tentative D call: TRBD1 (6 bases). The germline CDR1 and CDR2 sequences are SGHTA and FQGNSA. This CDR3 comprises 15 residues. The germline V and J ends were trimmed by 5 bases and 6 bases, with 17 bases remaining between them. The CDR3 sequence: CASSLRAGDSQPQHF. For the CDR3, the DNA is TGTGCCAGCAGCCTCCGAGCAGGGGATAGTCAGCCCCAGCATTTT. Looking up the rest from reference TRBV7-2 and TRBJ1-5 gives the full variable domain: GAGVSQSPSNKVTEKGKDVELRCDPISGHTALYWYRQSLGQGLEFLIYFQGNSAPDKSGLPSDRFSAERTGGSVSTLTIQRTQQEDSAVYLCASSLRAGDSQPQHFGDGTRLSIL.

The chain combines TRBV6-6 with TRBJ1-1, with 9 bases that match TRBD1. After removal of 6 bases from V and 4 bases from J, the junction contained 12 bases not matched to a gene. Germline CDR1 and CDR2: MNHNY and SVGAGI (reference sequence). The CDR3 covers 16 residues. CDR3 residues: CASRHYGMTGGTEAFF. DNA of the CDR3: TGTGCCAGCAGACACTACGGGATGACAGGGGGCACTGAAGCTTTCTTT.

The chain uses TRBV5-4 and TRBJ1-1; TRBD1 aligns across 9 bases. Per the germline V gene, CDR1 is SGHNT and CDR2 is YYREEE (reference sequence). Trimming took 4 bases from V and 3 from J; bases not matched to a gene: 7. This CDR3 comprises 15 residues. The CDR3 nucleotides read TGTGCCAGCAGCGCTAAACAGGGGGCGTACACTGAAGCTTTCTTT. The encoded protein is CASSAKQGAYTEAFF.

This clone was seen more than once but under ten times. J is TRBJ2-6 and V is TRBV5-4; D possibly corresponds to TRBD2 (5 bases). CDR3 length equals 16 residues. Germline CDR1 reads SGHNT; CDR2 reads YYREEE (reference sequence). V was shortened by 3 bases and J by 6 bases, with 16 bases between the two germline ends. This chain's CDR3 is CASSSPREGEANVLTF. The CDR3 DNA sequence: TGTGCCAGCAGCTCGCCGAGGGAAGGAGAGGCCAACGTCCTGACTTTC.

This chain links TRBV4-3 with TRBJ2-7, with 9 bases lining up with TRBD1. Germline CDR1 is LGHNA and CDR2 is YSLEER. The CDR3 length is 15 residues. V was clipped by 4 bases and J by 2 bases; unmatched bases: 6. Here the CDR3 reads CASSLSQGATYEQYF. CDR3 nucleotide sequence: TGCGCCAGCAGCCTTTCACAGGGGGCGACCTACGAGCAGTACTTC.

J is TRBJ1-1 and V is TRBV7-8; maybe TRBD1 (6 bases). CDR3 length: 15 amino acids. V lost 6 bases and J lost 0, with 14 bases in between. Germline CDR1 and CDR2: SGHVS and FQNEAQ. The CDR3 sequence is CASRVGGQVNTEAFF. As DNA, the CDR3 is TGTGCCAGCAGGGTCGGGGGGCAGGTGAACACTGAAGCTTTCTTT.

The rearrangement links TRBV5-4 to TRBJ2-2, with 10 bases aligning to TRBD2. CDR1 is SGHNT, CDR2 YYREEE, per germline (reference sequence). The length of the CDR3 is 16 residues. Trimming took 4 bases from V and 5 from J; bases not matched to a gene: 8. The CDR3 DNA follows: TGTGCCAGCAGCCGCCGGCGAGCGGGGGGGACCGGGGAGCTGTTTTTT. It encodes CASSRRRAGGTGELFF.

This sequence joins TRBV7-6 and TRBJ1-1; tentative D call: TRBD1 (5 bases). CDR1 and CDR2 from the germline V gene are SGHVS and FNYEAQ. The CDR3 covers 14 residues. Trimming pared 5 bases from V and 5 bases from J, leaving 15 bases between. CDR3 residues: CASSPLGEGTEAFF. Here the CDR3 DNA reads TGTGCCAGCAGCCCCCTGGGGGAGGGGACTGAAGCTTTCTTT.

The chain employs TRBV11-2 and TRBJ1-5, with D perhaps matching TRBD1 (6 bases). CDR1 SGHAT and CDR2 FQNNGV come from the germline V gene. Trimming removed 5 bases at V and 0 bases at J, with 11 bases between. This CDR3 has 15 residues. CDR3 residues: CASSPAGASNQPQHF. The DNA of the CDR3 is TGTGCCAGCAGCCCCGCGGGGGCTAGCAATCAGCCCCAGCATTTT.

The gene calls are TRBV19 and TRBJ2-7, with TRBD2 matching 7 bases. This CDR3 has 13 residues. V gave up 5 bases and J gave up 5 bases; unmatched junction bases: 6. From germline, CDR1 is LNHDA and CDR2 SQIVND (reference sequence). CDR3 region: CASSLLGGNEQYF. For the CDR3, the DNA is TGTGCCAGTAGTCTCCTGGGGGGGAACGAGCAGTACTTC.

Remarks on this clone: One junction end does not reproduce the germline sequence, and a read error may be involved. The chain recombines TRBV6-1 with TRBJ2-7; 7 nucleotides align to TRBD1. The CDR3 totals 13 residues. Germline-derived CDR1 and CDR2 are MNHNS and SASEGT. This CDR3 reads CATSRGQTYEQYF. DNA for the CDR3: TGTGCCACCAGTAGGGGACAGACCTACGAGCAGTACTTC.

V is TRBV7-9 and J is TRBJ1-6; D gene ambiguous. The CDR3 spans 14 residues. V was clipped by 5 bases and J by 7 bases, with 12 bases between them. Germline values: CDR1 SEHNR, CDR2 FQNEAQ (reference sequence). Here the CDR3 DNA reads TGTGCCAGCAGCCCCATGGGCGGGAATTCACCCCTCCACTTT. The encoded protein is CASSPMGGNSPLHF.

This sequence joins TRBV2 and TRBJ2-5; TRBD2 aligns across 12 bases. Per germline, CDR1 SNHLY and CDR2 FYNNEI. The CDR3 is 15 residues long. With V trimmed by 6 bases and J by 2 bases, 4 bases remained unmatched. CDR3 coding DNA: TGTGCCAGCAGCCTAGCGGGGGGGATTCAAGAGACCCAGTACTTC. Protein: CASSLAGGIQETQYF.